The rows below give T cell receptor beta chains drawn from one sample of a study of OX40 agonist ivuxolimab in advanced cancers. Assay: immunoSEQ multiplex PCR; the TCRdb copy retains only in-frame clones and omits some. Of about 80,000 clones listed, approximately 90% were seen once; the top ten hold roughly 8.6%. The sample consisted of CD4+ or CD8+ T cells sorted from blood, taken in a trial of the OX40 agonist ivuxolimab. The receptor source for this set is an adult with an advanced solid tumor such as melanoma, head and neck, liver or kidney cancer. Both conserved end residues are part of each CDR3.

V	J	CDR3
TRBV2	TRBJ2-5	CASTPGGRGETQYF
TRBV6-6	TRBJ2-1	CASTQRGGAANEQFF
TRBV5-6	TRBJ2-2	CASSLGRGNTGELFF
TRBV13	TRBJ2-7	CASRYLYEQYF
TRBV19	TRBJ1-1	CASQGGVGITEAFF
TRBV10-2	TRBJ1-1	CASSDGGGLSEAFF
TRBV2	TRBJ2-7	CASSEVAGTGYEQYF
TRBV5-1	TRBJ2-3	CASSLGAGTDTQYF
TRBV7-9	TRBJ1-5	CASSPARGNQPQHF
TRBV13	TRBJ2-5	CASSSGTEETQYF
TRBV29-1	TRBJ1-1	CSARRGSVNTEAFF
TRBV5-6	TRBJ2-1	CASSWSQGNEQFF
TRBV29-1	TRBJ1-2	CSVDRRLYGYTF
TRBV6-5	TRBJ1-1	CASSTYRGVNTEAFF
TRBV12-5	TRBJ1-1	CASGLETGSTEAFF
TRBV7-9	TRBJ1-2	CASSLGGPDYGYTF
TRBV4-1	TRBJ2-7	CASSQDQRGGLGEQYF
TRBV7-9	TRBJ2-7	CASSLATYEQYF
TRBV28	TRBJ1-5	CASSLARQEENQPQHF
TRBV10-3	TRBJ1-1	CAISDLDGGDGTEAFF
TRBV9	TRBJ2-1	CASSVERGQTTYNEQFF
TRBV27	TRBJ2-1	CASIGTGTSSYNEQFF
TRBV7-8	TRBJ1-5	CASSGAGAQPQHF
TRBV6-5	TRBJ2-1	CASSYSWVAGNEQFF
TRBV10-1	TRBJ2-2	CASSEPGLAGGVGCGELFF
TRBV11-2	TRBJ1-1	CASSLGASIRAFF
TRBV11-2	TRBJ2-7	CASSLRGTLGGADYEQYF
TRBV6-4	TRBJ2-1	CASSDGAGGDEQFF
TRBV7-9	TRBJ2-7	CASSLEPRKGPSWEQYF
TRBV10-3	TRBJ2-5	CAISELWSVRGKTQYF
TRBV9	TRBJ1-2	CASSQFPGENYGYTF
TRBV6-5	TRBJ2-7	CASSADGTATYEQYF
TRBV6-1	TRBJ2-3	CASSDGAGGITDTQYF
TRBV11-2	TRBJ2-7	CASSLVAGLGLAGYEQYF
TRBV19	TRBJ2-5	CASSTPGTLQETQYF
TRBV27	TRBJ2-7	CASGGGRGLEQYF
TRBV4-2	TRBJ1-6	CASSQESRDPHF
TRBV30	TRBJ1-1	CAWISGTRTEAFF
TRBV29-1	TRBJ1-2	CSVPRTYGYTF
TRBV19	TRBJ2-7	CASSIFVGYEQYF
TRBV27	TRBJ2-7	CASSYGTGGAEQYF
TRBV4-1	TRBJ2-5	CASSQVLAGGETQYF
TRBV7-6	TRBJ1-3	CASSPTPQGSGNTIYF
TRBV5-6	TRBJ2-7	CASSQGWGSYEQYF
TRBV27	TRBJ2-3	CASSPGLLPNTDTQYF